This T cell receptor (beta chain) stems from a study of shared clonotypes between healthy human individuals. On the study more broadly: Every donor yielded three CD4 naive, three CD4 memory, two CD8 naive and one CD8 memory plate.

Profiled with immunoSEQ multiplex PCR; TCRdb holds only in-frame clones, not every one. The table lists 1.5 million to 2.5 million clones, about 94% of them singletons. It was CD45RO-negative cells, positively selected for CCR7, that made up naive CD8 cells, with terminally differentiated effector memory CD45RA+ cells excluded. V was cut by 4 bases and J by 0 bases, with 14 bases left in between. CDR3 length equals 15 residues. Looked up from germline, CDR1 is SGDLS and CDR2 is YYNGEE. The sequence derives from a man aged 18 to 30 in good health. The genes are TRBV9 and TRBJ2-7; D may be TRBD1 or TRBD2 (5 bases each). Sequencing was done on a sample of naive CD8+ T cells sorted from blood. The CDR3 DNA reads as TGTGCCAGCAGCCTGGAGTGGGGGATCTCCTACGAGCAGTACTTC. As protein: CASSLEWGISYEQYF.